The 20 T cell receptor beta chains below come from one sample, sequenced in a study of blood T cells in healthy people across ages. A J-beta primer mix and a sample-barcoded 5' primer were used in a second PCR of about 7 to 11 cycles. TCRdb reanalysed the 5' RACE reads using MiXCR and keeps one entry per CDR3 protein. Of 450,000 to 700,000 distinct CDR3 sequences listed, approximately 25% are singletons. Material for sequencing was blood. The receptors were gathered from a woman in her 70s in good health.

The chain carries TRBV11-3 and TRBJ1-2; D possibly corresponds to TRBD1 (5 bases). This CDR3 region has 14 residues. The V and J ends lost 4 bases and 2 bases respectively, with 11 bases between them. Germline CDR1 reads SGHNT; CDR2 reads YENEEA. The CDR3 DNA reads TGTGCCAGCAGCTCCCCGGGACCAAACTATGGCTACACCTTC. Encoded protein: CASSSPGPNYGYTF.

The CDR3 DNA follows: TGCGCCAGCAGCTTCACAGCCTCCTACAATGAGCAGTTCTTC. It codes for CASSFTASYNEQFF. The chain carries TRBV5-1 and TRBJ2-1; D is undetermined. This CDR3 is 14 amino acids long. Germline V gene data show CDR1 as SGHRS and CDR2 as YFSETQ. V gave up 2 bases and J gave up 0 bases, with 6 bases separating them.

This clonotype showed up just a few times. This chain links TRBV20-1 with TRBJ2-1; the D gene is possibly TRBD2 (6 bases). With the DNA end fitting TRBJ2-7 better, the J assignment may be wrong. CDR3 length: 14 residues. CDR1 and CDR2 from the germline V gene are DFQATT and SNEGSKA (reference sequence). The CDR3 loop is CSARSGWGAYEQYF. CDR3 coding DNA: TGCAGTGCTAGGTCGGGGTGGGGGGCCTACGAGCAGTACTTC.

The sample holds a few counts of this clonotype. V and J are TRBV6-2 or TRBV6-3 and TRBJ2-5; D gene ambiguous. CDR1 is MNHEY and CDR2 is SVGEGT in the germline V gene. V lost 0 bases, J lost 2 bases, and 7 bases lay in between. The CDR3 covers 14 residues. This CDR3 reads CASSYSTLQETQYF. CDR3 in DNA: TGTGCCAGCAGTTACTCGACCCTGCAAGAGACCCAGTACTTC.

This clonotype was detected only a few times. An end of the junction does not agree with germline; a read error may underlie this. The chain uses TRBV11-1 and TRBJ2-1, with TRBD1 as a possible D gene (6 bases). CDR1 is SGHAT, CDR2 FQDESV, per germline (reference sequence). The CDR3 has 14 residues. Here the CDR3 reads CASSNTQGFNKQSF. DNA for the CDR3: TGTGCCAGCAGTAATACACAGGGTTTCAATAAGCAGTCCTTC. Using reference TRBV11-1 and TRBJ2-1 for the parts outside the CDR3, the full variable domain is EAEVAQSPRYKITEKSQAVAFWCDPISGHATLYWYRQILGQGPELLVQFQDESVVDDSQLPKDRFSAERLKGVDSTLKIQPAELGDSAMYLCASSNTQGFNKQSFGPGTRLTVL.

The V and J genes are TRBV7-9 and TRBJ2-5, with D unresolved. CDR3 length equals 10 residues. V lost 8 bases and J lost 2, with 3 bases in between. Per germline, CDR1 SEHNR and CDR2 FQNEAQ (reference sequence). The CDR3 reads CASGQETQYF. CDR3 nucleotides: TGTGCCAGCGGGCAAGAGACCCAGTACTTC.

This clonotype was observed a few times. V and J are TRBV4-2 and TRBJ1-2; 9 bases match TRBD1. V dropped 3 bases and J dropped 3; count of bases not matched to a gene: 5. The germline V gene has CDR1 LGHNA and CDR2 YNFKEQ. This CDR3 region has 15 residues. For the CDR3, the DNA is TGTGCCAGCAGCCAGGGGACAGGGCTGGACTATGGCTACACCTTC. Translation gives CASSQGTGLDYGYTF.

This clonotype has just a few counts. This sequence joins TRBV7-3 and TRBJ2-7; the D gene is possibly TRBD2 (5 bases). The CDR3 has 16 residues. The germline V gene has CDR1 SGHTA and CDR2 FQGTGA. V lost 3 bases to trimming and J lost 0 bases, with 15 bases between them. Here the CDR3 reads CASSFQPIGNSYEQYF. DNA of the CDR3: TGTGCCAGCAGCTTCCAGCCTATCGGGAACTCCTACGAGCAGTACTTC. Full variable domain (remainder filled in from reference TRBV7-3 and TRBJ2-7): GAGVSQTPSNKVTEKGKYVELRCDPISGHTALYWYRQSLGQGPEFLIYFQGTGAADDSGLPNDRFFAVRPEGSVSTLKIQRTERGDSAVYLCASSFQPIGNSYEQYFGPGTRLTVT.

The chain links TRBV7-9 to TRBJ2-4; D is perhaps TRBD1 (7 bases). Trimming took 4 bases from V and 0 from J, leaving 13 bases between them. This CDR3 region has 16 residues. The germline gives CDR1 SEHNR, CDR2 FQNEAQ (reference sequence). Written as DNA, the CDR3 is TGTGCCAGCAGCTCTCAGGGGGGACTAGCCAAAAACATTCAGTACTTC. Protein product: CASSSQGGLAKNIQYF.

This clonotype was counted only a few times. The CDR3 nucleotides are TGTGCCACCAGCGGACAGGGCGGGCACAACCAAGAGACCCAGTACTTC. Its protein product is CATSGQGGHNQETQYF. This sequence joins TRBV15 and TRBJ2-5, with TRBD1 matching over 8 bases. With 5 bases clipped from V and 0 bases from J, the junction kept 8 bases outside the gene matches. The CDR3 sequence is 16 residues long. Germline CDR1 LNHNV, CDR2 YYDKDF (reference sequence).

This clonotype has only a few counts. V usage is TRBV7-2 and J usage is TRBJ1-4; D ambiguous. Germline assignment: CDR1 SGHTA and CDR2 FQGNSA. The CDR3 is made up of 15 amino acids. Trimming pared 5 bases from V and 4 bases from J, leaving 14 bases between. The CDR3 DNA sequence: TGTGCCAGCAGCCCAGGTGGGCCGCGTAATGAAAAACTGTTTTTT. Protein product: CASSPGGPRNEKLFF.

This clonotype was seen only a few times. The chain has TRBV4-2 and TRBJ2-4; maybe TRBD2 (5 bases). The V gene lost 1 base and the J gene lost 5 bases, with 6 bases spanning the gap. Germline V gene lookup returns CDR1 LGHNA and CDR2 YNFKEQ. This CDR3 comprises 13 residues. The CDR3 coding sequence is TGTGCCAGCAGCCAAGGGACTGAAAACATTCAGTACTTC. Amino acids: CASSQGTENIQYF.

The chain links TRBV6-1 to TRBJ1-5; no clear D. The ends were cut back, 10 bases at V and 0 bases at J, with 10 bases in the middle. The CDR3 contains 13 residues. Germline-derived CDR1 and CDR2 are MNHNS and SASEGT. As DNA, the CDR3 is TGTGCCATCGGACTCCTTAGCAATCAGCCCCAGCATTTT. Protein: CAIGLLSNQPQHF.

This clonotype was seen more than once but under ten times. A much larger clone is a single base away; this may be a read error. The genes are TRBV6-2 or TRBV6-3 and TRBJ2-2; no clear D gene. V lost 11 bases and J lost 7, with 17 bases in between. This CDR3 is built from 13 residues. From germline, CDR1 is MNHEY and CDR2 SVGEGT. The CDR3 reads CAGFRPGLGELFF. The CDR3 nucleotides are TGTGCCGGCTTTAGGCCTGGTCTCGGGGAGCTGTTTTTT.

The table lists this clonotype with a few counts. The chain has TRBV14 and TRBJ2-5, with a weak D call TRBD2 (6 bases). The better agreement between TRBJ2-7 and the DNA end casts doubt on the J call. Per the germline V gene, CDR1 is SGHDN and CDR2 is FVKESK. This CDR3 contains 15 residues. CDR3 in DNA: TGTGCCAGCAGCCGCCCCGGGGGATCCCCCTACGAGCAGTACTTC. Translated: CASSRPGGSPYEQYF.

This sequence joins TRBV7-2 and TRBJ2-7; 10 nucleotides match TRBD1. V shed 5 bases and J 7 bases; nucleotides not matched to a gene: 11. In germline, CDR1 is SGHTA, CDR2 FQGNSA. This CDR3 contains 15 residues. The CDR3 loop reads CASSVGTGAPSEQYF. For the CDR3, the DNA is TGTGCCAGCAGCGTCGGGACAGGGGCTCCCTCGGAGCAGTACTTC.

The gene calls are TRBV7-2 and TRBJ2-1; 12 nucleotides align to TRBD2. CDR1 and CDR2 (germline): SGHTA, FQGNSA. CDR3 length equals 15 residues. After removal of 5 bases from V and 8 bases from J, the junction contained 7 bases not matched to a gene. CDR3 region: CASSETSGSYDEQFF. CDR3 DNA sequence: TGTGCCAGCAGCGAGACTAGCGGGAGTTACGATGAGCAGTTCTTC.

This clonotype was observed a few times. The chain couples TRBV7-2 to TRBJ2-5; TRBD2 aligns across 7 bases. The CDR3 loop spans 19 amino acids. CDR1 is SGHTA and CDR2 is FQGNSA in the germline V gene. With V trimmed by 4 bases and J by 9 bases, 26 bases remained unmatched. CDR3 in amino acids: CASSSQLLPTSARKGAQYF. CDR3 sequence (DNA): TGTGCCAGCAGCTCTCAACTCCTACCTACTAGCGCTCGCAAAGGCGCCCAGTACTTC.

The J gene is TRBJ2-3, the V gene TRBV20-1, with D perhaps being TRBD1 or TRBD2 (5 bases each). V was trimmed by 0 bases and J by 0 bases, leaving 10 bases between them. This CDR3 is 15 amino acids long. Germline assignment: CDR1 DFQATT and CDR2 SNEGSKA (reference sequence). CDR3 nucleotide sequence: TGCAGTGCTAGAGATTTGGGGGATAGCACAGATACGCAGTATTTT. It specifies CSARDLGDSTDTQYF.

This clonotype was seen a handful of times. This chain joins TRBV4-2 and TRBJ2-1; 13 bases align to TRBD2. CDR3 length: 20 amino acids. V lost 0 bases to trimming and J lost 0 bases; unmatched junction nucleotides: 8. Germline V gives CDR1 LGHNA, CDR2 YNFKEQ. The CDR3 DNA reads TGTGCCAGCAGCCAAGATCAGGGACTAGCGGGGAAGAGCTCCTACAATGAGCAGTTCTTC. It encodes CASSQDQGLAGKSSYNEQFF.